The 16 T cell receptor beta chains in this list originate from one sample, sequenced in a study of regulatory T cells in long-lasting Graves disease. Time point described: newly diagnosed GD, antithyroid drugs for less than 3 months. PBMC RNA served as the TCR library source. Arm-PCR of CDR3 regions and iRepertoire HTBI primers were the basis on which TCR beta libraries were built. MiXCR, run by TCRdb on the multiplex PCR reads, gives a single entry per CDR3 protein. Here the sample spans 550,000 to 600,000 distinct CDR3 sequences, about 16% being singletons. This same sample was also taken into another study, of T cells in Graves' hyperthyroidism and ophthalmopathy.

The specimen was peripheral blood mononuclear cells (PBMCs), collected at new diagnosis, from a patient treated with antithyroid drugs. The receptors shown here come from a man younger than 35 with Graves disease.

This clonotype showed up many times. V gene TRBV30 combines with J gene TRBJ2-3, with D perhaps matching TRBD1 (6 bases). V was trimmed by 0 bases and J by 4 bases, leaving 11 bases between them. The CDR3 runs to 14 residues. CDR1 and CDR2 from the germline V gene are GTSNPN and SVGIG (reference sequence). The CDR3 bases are TGTGCCTGGAGTGTCTCAGGGGCCCCAGATACGCAGTATTTT. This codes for CAWSVSGAPDTQYF.

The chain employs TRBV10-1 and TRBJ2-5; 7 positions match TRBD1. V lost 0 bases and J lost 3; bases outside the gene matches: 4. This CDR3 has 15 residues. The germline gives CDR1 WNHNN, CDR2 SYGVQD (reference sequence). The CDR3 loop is CASSESGTAKETQYF. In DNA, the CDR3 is TGCGCCAGCAGTGAGTCGGGGACAGCCAAAGAGACCCAGTACTTC.

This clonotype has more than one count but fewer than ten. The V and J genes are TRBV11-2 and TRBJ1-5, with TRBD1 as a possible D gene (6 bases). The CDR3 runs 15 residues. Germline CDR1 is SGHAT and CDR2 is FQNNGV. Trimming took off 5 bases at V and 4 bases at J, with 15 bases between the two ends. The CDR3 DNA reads TGTGCCAGCAGCCGTGGCTTACAGGGAAATCAGCCCCAGCATTTT. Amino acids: CASSRGLQGNQPQHF.

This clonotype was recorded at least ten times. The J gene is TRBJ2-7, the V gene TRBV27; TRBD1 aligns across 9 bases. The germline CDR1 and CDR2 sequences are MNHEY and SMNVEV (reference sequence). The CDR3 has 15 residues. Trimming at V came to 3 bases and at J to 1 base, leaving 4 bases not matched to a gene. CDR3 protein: CASSLQGTGSYEQYF. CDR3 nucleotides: TGTGCCAGCAGTTTGCAAGGGACAGGGTCCTACGAGCAGTACTTC.

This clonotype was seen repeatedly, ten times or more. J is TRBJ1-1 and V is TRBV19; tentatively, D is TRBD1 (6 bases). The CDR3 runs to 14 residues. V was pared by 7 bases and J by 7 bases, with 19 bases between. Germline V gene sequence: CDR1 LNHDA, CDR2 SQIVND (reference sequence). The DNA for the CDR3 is TGTGCCAGTACCCCCGAGGGGGGCGGTAGTGAAGCTTTCTTT. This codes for CASTPEGGGSEAFF.

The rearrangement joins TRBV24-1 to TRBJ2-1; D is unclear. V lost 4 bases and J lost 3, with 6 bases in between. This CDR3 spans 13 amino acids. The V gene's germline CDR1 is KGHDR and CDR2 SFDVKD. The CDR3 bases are TGTGCCACCAGTGAGTCGGACTACAATGAGCAGTTCTTC. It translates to CATSESDYNEQFF.

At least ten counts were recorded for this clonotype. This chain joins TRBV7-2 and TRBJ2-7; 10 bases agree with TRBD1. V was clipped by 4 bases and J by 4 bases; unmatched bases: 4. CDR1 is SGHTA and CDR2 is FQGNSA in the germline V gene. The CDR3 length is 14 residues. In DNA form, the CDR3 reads TGTGCCAGCAGCTCCGACAGGGGGCTGTACGAGCAGTACTTC. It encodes CASSSDRGLYEQYF.

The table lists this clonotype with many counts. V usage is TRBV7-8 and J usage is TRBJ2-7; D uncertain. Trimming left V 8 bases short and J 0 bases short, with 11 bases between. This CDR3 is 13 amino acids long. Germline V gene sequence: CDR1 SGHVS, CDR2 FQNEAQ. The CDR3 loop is CASVGLSSYEQYF. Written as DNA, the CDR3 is TGTGCCAGCGTGGGTCTGAGCTCCTACGAGCAGTACTTC. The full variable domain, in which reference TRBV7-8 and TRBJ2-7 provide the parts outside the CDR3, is GAGVSQSPRYKVAKRGQDVALRCDPISGHVSLFWYQQALGQGPEFLTYFQNEAQLDKSGLPSDRFFAERPEGSVSTLKIQRTQQEDSAVYLCASVGLSSYEQYFGPGTRLTVT.

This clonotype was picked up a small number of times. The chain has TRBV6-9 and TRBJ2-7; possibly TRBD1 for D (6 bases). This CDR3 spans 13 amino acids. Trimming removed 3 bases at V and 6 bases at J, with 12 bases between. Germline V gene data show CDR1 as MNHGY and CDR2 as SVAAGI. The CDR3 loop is CASSYMGHSEQYF. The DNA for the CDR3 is TGTGCCAGCAGTTACATGGGACACAGCGAGCAGTACTTC.

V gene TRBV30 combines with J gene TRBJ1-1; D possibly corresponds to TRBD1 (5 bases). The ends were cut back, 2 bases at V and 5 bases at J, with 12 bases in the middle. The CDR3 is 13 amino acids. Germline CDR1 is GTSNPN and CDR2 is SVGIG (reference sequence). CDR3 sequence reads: CAWSMTVWTEAFF. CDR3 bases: TGTGCCTGGAGTATGACAGTCTGGACTGAAGCTTTCTTT.

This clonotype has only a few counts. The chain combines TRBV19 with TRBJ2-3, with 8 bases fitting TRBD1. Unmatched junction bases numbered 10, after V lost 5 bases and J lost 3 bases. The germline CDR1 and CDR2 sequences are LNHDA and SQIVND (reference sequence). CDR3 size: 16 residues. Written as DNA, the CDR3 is TGTGCCAGTAGTTTCCTACCGGGACAGGTAACAGATACGCAGTATTTT. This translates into CASSFLPGQVTDTQYF. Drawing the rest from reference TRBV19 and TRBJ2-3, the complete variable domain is DGGITQSPKYLFRKEGQNVTLSCEQNLNHDAMYWYRQDPGQGLRLIYYSQIVNDFQKGDIAEGYSVSREKKESFPLTVTSAQKNPTAFYLCASSFLPGQVTDTQYFGPGTRLTVL.

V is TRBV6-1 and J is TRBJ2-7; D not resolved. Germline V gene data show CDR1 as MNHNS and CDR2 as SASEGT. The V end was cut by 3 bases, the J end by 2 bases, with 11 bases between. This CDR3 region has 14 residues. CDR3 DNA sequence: TGTGCCAGCAGTGACAAGAGCGTCACCTACGAGCAGTACTTC. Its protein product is CASSDKSVTYEQYF.

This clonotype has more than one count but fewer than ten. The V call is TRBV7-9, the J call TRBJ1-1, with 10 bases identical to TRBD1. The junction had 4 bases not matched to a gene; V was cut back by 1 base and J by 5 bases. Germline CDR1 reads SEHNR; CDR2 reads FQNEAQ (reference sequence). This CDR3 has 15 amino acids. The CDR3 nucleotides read TGTGCCAGCAGCTTAGGCCGGGACAGGGGTACTGAAGCTTTCTTT. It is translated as CASSLGRDRGTEAFF.

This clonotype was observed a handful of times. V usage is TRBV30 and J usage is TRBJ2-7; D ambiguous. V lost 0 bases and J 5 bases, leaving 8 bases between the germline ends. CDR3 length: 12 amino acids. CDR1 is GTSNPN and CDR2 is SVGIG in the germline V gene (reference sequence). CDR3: CAWSVFRNEQYF. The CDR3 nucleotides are TGTGCCTGGAGTGTATTTAGGAACGAGCAGTACTTC.

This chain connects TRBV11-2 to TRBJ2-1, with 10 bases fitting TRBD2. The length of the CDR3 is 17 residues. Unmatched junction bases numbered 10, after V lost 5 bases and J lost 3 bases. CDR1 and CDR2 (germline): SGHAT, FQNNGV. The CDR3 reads CASSRGGLAELYNEQFF. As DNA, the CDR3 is TGTGCCAGCAGCCGAGGTGGACTAGCGGAACTCTACAATGAGCAGTTCTTC.

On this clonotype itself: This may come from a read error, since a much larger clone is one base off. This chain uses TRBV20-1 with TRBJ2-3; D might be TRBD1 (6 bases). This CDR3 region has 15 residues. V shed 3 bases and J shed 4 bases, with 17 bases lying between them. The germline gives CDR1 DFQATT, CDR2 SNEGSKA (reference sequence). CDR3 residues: CSASSRDNGADTQYF. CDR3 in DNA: TGCAGTGCTAGCTCCCGGGACAACGGAGCAGATACGCAGTATTTT.